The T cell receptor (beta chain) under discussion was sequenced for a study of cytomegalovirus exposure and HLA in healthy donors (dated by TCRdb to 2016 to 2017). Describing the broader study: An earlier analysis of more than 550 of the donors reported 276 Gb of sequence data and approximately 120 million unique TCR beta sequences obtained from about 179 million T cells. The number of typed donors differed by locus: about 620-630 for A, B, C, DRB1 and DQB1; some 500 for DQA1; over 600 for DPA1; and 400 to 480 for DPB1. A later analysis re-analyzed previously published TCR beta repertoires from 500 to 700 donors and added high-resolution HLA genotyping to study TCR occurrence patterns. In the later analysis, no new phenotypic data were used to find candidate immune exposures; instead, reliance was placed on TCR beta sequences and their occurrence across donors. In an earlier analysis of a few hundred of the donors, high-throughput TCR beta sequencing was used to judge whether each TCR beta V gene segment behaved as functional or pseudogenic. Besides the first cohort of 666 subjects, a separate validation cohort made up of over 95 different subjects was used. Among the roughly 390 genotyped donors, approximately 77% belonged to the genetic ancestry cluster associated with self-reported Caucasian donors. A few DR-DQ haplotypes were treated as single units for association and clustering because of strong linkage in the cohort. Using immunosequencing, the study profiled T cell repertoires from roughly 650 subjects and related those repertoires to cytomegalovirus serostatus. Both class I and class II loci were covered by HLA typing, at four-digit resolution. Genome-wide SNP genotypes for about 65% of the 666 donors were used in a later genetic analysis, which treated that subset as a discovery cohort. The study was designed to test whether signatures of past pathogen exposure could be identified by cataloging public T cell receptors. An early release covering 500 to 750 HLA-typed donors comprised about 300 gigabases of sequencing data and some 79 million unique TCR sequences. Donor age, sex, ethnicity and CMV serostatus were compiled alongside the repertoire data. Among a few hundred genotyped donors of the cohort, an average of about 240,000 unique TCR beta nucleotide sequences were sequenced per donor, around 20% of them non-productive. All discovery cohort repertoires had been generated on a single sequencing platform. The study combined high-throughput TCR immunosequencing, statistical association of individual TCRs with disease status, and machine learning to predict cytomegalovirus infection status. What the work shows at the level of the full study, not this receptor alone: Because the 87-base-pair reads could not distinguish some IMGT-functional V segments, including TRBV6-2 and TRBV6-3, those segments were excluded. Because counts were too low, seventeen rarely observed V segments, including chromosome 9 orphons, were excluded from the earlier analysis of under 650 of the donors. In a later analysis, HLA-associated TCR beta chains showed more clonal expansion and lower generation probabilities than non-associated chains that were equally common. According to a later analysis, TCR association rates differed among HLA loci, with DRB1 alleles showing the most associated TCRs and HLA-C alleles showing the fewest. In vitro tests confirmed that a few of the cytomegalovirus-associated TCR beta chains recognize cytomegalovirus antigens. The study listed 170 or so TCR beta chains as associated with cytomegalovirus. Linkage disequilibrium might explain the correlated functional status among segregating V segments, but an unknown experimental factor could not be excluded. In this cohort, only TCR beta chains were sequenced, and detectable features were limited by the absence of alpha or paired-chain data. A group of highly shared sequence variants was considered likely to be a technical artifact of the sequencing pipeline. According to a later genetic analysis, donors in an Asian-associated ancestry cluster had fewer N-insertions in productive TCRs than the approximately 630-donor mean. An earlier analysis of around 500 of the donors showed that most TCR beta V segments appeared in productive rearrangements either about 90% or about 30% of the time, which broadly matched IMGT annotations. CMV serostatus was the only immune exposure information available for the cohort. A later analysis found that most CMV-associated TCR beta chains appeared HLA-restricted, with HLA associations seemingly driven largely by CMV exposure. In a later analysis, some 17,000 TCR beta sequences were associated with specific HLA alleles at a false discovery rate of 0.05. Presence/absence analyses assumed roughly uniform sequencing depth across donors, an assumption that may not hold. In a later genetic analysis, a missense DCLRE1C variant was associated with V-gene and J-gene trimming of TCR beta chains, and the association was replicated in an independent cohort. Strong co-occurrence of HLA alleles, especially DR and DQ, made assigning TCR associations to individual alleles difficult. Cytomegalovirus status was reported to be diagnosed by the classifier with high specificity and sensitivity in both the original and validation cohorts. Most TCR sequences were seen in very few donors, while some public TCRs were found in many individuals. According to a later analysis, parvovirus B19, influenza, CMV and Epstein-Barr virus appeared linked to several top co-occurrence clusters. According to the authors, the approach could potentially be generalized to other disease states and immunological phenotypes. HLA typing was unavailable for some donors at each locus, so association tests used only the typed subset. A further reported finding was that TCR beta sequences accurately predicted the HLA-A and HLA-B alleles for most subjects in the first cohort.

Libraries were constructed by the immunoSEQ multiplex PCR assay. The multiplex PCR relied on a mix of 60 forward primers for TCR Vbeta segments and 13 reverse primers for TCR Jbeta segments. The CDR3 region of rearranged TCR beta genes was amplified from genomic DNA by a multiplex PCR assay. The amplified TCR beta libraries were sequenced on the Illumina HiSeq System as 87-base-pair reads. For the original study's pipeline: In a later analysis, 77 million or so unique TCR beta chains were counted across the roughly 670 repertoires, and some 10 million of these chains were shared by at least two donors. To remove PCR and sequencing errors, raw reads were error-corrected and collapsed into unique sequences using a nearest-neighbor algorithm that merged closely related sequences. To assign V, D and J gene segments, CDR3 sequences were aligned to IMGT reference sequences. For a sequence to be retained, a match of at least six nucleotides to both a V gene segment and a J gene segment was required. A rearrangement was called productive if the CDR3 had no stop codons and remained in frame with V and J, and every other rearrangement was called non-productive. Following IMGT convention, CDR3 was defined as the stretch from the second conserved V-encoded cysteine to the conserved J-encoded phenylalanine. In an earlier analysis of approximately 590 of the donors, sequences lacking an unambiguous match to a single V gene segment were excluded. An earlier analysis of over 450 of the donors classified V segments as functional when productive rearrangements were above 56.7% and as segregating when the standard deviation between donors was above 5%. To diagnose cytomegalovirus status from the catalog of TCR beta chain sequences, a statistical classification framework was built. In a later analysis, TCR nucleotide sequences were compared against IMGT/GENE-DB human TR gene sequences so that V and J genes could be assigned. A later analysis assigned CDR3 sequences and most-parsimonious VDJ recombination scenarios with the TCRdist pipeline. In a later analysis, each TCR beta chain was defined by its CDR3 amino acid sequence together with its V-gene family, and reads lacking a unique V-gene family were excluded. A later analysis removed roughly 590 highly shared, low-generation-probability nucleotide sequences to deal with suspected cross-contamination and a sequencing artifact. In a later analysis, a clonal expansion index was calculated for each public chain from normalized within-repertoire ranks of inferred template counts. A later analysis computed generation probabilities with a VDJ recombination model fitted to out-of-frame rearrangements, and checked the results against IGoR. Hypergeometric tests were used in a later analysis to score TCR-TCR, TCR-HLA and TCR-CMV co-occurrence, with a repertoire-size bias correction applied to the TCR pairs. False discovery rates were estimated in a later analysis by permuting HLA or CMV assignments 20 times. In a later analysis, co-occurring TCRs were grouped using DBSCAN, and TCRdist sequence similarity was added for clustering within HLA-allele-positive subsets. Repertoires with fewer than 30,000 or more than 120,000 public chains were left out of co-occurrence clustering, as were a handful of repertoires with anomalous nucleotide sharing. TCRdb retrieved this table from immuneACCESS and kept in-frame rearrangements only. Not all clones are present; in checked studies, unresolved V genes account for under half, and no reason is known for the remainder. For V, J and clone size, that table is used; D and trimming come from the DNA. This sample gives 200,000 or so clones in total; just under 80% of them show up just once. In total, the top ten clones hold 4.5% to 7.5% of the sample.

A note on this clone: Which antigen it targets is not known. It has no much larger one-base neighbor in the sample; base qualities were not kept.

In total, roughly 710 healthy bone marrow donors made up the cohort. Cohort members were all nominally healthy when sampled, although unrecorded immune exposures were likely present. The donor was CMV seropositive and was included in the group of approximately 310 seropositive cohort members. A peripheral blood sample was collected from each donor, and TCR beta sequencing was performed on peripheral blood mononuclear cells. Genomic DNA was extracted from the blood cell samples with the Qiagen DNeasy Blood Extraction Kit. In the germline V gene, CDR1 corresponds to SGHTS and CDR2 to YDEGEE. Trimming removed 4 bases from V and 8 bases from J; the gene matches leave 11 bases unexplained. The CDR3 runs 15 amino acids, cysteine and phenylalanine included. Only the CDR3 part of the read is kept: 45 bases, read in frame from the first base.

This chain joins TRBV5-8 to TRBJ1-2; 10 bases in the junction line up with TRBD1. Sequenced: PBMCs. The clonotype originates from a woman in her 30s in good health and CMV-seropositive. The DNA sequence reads TGTGCCAGCAGCCGCCGGGACAGGGGTCTACGCGGCTACACCTTC. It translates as CASSRRDRGLRGYTF.